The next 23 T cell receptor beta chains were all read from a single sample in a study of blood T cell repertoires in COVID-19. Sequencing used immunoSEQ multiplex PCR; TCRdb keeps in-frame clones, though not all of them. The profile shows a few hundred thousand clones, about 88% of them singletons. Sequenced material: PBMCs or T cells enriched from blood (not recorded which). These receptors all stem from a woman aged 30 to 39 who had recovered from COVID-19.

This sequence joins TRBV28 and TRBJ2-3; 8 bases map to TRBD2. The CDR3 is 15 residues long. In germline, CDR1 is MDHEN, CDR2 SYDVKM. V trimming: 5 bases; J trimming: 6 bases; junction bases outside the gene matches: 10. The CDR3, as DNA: TGTGCCAGCAGTACAGCGGGGGTCCAATTGGATACGCAGTATTTT. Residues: CASSTAGVQLDTQYF. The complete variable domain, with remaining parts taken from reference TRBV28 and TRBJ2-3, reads DVKVTQSSRYLVKRTGEKVFLECVQDMDHENMFWYRQDPGLGLRLIYFSYDVKMKEKGDIPEGYSVSREKKERFSLILESASTNQTSMYLCASSTAGVQLDTQYFGPGTRLTVL.

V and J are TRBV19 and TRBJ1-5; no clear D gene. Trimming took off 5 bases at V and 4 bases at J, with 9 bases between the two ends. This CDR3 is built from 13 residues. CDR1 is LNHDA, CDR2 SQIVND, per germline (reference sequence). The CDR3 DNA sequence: TGTGCCAGTAGTCCCCTGACAAATCAGCCCCAGCATTTT. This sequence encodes CASSPLTNQPQHF.

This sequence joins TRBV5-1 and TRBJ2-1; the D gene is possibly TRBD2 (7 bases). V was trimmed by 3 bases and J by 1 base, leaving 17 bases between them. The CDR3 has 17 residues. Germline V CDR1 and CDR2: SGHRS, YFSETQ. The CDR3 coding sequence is TGCGCCAGCAGCTGGGGACCTAGGGGGGGGTCCTACAATGAGCAGTTCTTC. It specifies CASSWGPRGGSYNEQFF.

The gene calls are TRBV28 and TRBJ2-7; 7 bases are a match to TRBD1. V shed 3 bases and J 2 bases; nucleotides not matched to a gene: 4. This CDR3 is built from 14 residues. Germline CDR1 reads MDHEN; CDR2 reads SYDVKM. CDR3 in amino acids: CASSFRQGAYEQYF. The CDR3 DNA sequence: TGTGCCAGCAGTTTTAGGCAGGGGGCCTACGAGCAGTACTTC.

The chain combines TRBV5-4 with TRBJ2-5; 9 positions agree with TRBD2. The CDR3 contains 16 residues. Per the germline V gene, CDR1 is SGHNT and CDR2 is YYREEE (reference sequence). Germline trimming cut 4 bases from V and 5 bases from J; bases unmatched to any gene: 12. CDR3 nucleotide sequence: TGTGCCAGCAGCCCGGCGGGGGCGGGGGGGCCGGAGACCCAGTACTTC. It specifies CASSPAGAGGPETQYF.

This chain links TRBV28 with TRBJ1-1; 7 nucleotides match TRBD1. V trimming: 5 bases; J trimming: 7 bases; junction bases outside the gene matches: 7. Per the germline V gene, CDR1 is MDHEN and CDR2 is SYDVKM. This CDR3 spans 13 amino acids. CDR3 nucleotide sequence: TGTGCCAGCAGTCATGACAGGGTACATGAAGCTTTCTTT. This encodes CASSHDRVHEAFF.

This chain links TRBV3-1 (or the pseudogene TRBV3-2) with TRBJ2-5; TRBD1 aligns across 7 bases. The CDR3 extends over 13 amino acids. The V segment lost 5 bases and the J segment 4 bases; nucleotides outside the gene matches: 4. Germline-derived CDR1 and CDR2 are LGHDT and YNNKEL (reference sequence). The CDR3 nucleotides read TGTGCCAGCAGCAACAGGGGTGGAGAGACCCAGTACTTC. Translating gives CASSNRGGETQYF.

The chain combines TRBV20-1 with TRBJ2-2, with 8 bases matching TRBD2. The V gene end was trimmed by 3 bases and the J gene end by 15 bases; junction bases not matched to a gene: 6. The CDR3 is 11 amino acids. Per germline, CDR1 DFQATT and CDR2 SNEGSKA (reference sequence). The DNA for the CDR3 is TGCAGTGCTAGCCGCGGGGGGTCGGTGTTTTTT. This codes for CSASRGGSVFF.

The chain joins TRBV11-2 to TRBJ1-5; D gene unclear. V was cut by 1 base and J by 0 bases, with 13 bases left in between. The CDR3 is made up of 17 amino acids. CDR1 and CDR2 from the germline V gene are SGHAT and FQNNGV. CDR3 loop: CASSLVLGSISNQPQHF. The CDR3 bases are TGTGCCAGCAGCTTAGTTTTGGGCTCCATTAGCAATCAGCCCCAGCATTTT.

This CDR3 reads CASSSNNSPLHF. CDR3 coding DNA: TGTGCCAGCAGCTCTAATAATTCACCCCTCCACTTT. The chain carries TRBV12-3 or TRBV12-4 and TRBJ1-6; unclear D gene. The CDR3 spans 12 residues. V was pared by 6 bases and J by 5 bases, with 5 bases between.

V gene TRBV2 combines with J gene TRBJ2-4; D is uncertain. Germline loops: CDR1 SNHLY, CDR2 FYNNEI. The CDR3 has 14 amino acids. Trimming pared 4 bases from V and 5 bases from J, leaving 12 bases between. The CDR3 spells CASSGVRGQNIQYF. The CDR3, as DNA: TGTGCCAGCAGTGGGGTTCGTGGGCAAAACATTCAGTACTTC.

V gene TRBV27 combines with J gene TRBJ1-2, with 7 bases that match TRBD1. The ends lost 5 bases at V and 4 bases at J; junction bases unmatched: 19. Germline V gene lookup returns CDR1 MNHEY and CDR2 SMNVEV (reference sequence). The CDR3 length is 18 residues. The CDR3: CASSTAPRQGQLLYGYTF. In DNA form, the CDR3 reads TGTGCCAGCAGTACTGCCCCCCGACAGGGACAACTACTCTATGGCTACACCTTC.

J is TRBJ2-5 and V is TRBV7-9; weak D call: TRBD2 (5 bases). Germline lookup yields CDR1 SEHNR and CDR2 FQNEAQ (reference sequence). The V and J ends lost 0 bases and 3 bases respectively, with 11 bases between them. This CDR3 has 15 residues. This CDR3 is CASSLAPSLKETQYF. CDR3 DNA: TGTGCCAGCAGCTTAGCGCCTAGCTTGAAAGAGACCCAGTACTTC.

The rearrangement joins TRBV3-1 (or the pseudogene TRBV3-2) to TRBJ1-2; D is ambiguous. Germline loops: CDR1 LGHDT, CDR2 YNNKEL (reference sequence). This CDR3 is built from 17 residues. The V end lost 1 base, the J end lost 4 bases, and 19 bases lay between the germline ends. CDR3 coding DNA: TGTGCCAGCAGCCAAGGTCTCCCTGGGGAGGGAGGCTATGGCTACACCTTC. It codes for CASSQGLPGEGGYGYTF.

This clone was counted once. DNA for the CDR3: TGTGCCAGCTCATTTAGCGAGTTGGAGACCCAGTACTTC. Encoded protein: CASSFSELETQYF. The chain couples TRBV18 to TRBJ2-5, with D perhaps matching TRBD2 (5 bases). Germline V gives CDR1 KGHSH, CDR2 LQKENI. The CDR3 loop spans 13 amino acids. The V end lost 5 bases, the J end lost 5 bases, and 12 bases lay between the germline ends.

The CDR3 bases are TGTGCCAGCGGGGCACGATCTTCGGGGGGCTCCTACGAGCAGTACTTC. Translation: CASGARSSGGSYEQYF. V gene TRBV2 combines with J gene TRBJ2-7; 7 nucleotides agree with TRBD2. The V segment lost 8 bases and the J segment 0 bases; nucleotides outside the gene matches: 13. The CDR3 loop spans 16 amino acids. The germline CDR1 and CDR2 sequences are SNHLY and FYNNEI.

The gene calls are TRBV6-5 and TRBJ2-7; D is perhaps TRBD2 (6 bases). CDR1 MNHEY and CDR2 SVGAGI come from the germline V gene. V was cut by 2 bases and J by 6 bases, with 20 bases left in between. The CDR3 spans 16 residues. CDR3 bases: TGTGCCAGCAGTTACAACCCCCGCCGGAGGGCGGGCGAGCAGTACTTC. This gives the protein CASSYNPRRRAGEQYF.

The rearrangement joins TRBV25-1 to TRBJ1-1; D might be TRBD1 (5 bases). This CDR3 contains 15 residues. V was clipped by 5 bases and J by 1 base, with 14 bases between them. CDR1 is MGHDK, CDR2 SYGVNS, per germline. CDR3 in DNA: TGTGCCAGCAGTCCCCGGGGGGGAAGGAACACTGAAGCTTTCTTT. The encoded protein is CASSPRGGRNTEAFF.

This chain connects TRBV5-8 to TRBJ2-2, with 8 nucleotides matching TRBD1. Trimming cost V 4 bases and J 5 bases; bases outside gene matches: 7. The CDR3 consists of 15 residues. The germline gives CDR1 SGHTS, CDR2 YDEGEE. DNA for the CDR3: TGTGCCAGCAGCCCGAGACAGGGGAGAACCGGGGAGCTGTTTTTT. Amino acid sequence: CASSPRQGRTGELFF.

This CDR3 reads CASSMQGQVTQYF. The CDR3 DNA reads as TGTGCCAGCAGTATGCAGGGGCAGGTTACGCAGTATTTT. The chain has TRBV6-5 and TRBJ2-3; possible D gene TRBD1, 6 bases. Looked up from germline, CDR1 is MNHEY and CDR2 is SVGAGI. Trimming removed 5 bases from V and 8 bases from J, with 14 bases in between. The CDR3 length is 13 residues.

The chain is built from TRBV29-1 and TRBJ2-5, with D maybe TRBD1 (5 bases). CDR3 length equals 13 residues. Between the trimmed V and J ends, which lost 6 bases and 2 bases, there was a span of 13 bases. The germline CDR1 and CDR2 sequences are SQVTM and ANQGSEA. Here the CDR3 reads CSVARQTQETQYF. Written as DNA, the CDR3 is TGCAGCGTCGCCCGACAGACACAAGAGACCCAGTACTTC.

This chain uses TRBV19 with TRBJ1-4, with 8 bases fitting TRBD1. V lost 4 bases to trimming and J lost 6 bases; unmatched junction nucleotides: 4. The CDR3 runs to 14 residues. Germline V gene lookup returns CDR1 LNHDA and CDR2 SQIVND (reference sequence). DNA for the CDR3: TGTGCCAGTAGTACTACAGGGGGGGATGAAAAACTGTTTTTT. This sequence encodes CASSTTGGDEKLFF.

CDR3 in amino acids: CASSSGTGGYEQYF. The CDR3 nucleotides read TGTGCCAGCAGTTCCGGCACAGGGGGCTACGAGCAGTACTTC. The chain uses TRBV28 and TRBJ2-7; TRBD1 agrees at 8 bases. This CDR3 has 14 amino acids. The V segment lost 4 bases and the J segment 3 bases; nucleotides outside the gene matches: 5. Germline values: CDR1 MDHEN, CDR2 SYDVKM.